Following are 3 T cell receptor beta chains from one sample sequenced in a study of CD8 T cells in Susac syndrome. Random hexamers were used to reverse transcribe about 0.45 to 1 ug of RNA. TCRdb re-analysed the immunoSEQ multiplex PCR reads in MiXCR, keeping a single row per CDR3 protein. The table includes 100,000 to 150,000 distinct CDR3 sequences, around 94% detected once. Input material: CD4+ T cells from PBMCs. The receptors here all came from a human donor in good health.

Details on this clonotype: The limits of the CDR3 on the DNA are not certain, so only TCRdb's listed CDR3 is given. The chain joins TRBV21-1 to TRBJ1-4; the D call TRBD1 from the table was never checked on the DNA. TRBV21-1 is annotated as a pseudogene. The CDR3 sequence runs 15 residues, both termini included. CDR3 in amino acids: CASSKVGTGNEKLFF.

This chain's CDR3 is CSVVRGNGQPQHF. The CDR3 coding sequence is TGCAGCGTTGTCAGGGGTAACGGTCAGCCCCAGCATTTT. The J gene is TRBJ1-5, the V gene TRBV29-1; tentative D call: TRBD1 (6 bases). Deletions cut 4 bases from V and 6 bases from J, with 13 bases between. Germline assignment: CDR1 SQVTM and CDR2 ANQGSEA. CDR3 size: 13 residues.

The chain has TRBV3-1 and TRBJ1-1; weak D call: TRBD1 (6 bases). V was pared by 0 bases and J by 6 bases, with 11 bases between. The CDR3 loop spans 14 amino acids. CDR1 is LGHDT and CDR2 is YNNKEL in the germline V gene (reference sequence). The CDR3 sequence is CASSQDGGAAEAFF. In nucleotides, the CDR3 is TGTGCCAGCAGCCAAGATGGGGGCGCCGCTGAAGCTTTCTTT.